This T cell receptor (beta chain) was documented in a study of blood T cell repertoires in COVID-19 (dated by TCRdb to 2018 to 2021). General notes on the study: Samples covering the acute and convalescent phases of COVID-19 were provided by collaborators in the United States, Italy and Spain. Samples were obtained from the ongoing ImmuneRACE study (first 160 participants) and from roughly 1,300 subjects provided by 6 global collaborators. Where HLA class I and class II types were available, the types were taken from metadata supplied by the sample provider, not from assay-based typing. The sample metadata nearly always contained a de-identified subject ID, COVID-19 status, age in years and sex. The material from the prospective study consisted of cDNA or gDNA derived from T cells, B-cell-depleted T cells, or PBMCs. Subjects who had been exposed to COVID-19, were actively infected with it, or had recovered from it provided the deeply sampled blood TCRbeta repertoires that made up the dataset. The repertoires were released in a freely available public database meant as a resource for research on the immune response to SARS-CoV-2. What the work shows at the level of the full study, not this receptor alone: How much clinical and demographic metadata was included differed by source and by participant, and the metadata was provided uncurated.

As for this clone: Its antigen has not been determined. Base qualities are missing; no much larger clone stands one base away.

In the germline V gene, CDR1 corresponds to MDHEN and CDR2 to SYDVKM. The CDR3 holds 15 amino acids from the cysteine to the phenylalanine. The sequence is cut down to CDR3 DNA, 45 bases in frame from base 1. Trimming removed 5 bases from V and 1 base from J; the gene matches leave 3 bases unexplained. TCRbeta CDR3 regions were amplified from genomic DNA by means of the immunoSEQ Assay, a bias-controlled multiplex PCR. Processing in the source paper ran as follows. Nucleated cell counts per sample were estimated from amplification of reference gene primers within the assay. To quantify the absolute abundance of each unique TCRbeta CDR3 rearrangement, sequence reads were collapsed and filtered. For each sample, productive Simpson clonality was calculated as the square root of Simpson's diversity index across productive rearrangements. This is the immuneACCESS table as TCRdb keeps it, with only in-frame sequences that have V and J called. A part of the clones is gone; compared with another copy, unresolved V genes explain less than half, and the rest is unexplained. The V and J calls and clone size were taken over from that table, and D and trimming were inferred from the DNA. For this sample there are about 130,000 clones; over 80% appear just once. 9.7% of the sample goes to the ten largest clones.

Whole blood was collected in K2EDTA tubes by collaborating institutions according to the institutions' own protocols. For TCRbeta analysis, collaborators shipped samples in one of three forms: frozen whole blood, isolated PBMCs, or DNA extracted from either of those sample types. The sample was peripheral blood. The origin of this receptor is a man between 40 and 49 years old with active or convalescent COVID-19. This chain is built from TRBV28 and TRBJ2-2, and TRBD2 aligns with 8 junction nucleotides. The CDR3: CASSGGGRNTGELFF. DNA sequence: TGTGCCAGCAGTGGCGGGGGGAGGAACACCGGGGAGCTGTTTTTT.